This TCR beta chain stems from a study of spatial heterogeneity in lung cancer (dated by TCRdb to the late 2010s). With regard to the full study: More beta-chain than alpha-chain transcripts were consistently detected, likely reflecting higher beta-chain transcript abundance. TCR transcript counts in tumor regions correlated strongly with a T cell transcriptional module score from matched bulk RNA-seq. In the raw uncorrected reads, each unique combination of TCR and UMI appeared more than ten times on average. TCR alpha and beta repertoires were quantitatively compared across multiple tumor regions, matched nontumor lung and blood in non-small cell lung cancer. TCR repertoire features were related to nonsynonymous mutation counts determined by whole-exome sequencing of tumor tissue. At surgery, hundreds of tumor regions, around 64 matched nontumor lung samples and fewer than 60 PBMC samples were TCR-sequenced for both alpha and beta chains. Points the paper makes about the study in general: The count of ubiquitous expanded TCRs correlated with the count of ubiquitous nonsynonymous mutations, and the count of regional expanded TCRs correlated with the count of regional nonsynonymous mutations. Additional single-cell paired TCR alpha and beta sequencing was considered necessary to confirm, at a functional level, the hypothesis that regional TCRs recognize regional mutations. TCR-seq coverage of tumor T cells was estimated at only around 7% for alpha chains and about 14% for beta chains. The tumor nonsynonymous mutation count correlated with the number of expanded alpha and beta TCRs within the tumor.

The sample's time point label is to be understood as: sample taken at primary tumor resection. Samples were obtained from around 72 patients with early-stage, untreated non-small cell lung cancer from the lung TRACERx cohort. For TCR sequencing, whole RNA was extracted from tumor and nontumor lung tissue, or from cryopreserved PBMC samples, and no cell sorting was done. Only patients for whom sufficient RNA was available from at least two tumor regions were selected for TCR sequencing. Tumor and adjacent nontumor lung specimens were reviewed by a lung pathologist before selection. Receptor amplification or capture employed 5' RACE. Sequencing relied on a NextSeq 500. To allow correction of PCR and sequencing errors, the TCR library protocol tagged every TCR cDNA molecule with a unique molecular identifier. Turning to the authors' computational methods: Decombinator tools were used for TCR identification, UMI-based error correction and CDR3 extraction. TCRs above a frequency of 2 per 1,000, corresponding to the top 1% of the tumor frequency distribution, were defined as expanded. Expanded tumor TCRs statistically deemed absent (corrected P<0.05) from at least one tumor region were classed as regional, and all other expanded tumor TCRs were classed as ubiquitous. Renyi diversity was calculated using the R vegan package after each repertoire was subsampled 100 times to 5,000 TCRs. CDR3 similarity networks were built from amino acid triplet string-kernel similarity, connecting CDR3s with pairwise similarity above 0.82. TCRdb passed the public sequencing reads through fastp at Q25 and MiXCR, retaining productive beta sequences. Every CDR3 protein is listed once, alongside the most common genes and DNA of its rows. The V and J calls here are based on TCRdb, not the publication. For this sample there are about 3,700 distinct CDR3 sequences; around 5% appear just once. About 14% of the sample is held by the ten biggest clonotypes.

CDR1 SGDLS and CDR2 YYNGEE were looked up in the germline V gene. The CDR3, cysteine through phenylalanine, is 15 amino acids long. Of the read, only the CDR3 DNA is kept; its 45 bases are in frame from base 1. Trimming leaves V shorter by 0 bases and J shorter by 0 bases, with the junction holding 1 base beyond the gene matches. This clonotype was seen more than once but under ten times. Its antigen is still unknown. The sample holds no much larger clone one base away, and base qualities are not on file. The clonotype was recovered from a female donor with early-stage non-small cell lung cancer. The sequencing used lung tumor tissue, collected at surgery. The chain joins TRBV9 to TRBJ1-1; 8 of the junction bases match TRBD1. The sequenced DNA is TGTGCCAGCAGCGTAGGACAGGGGTTGAACACTGAAGCTTTCTTT. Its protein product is CASSVGQGLNTEAFF. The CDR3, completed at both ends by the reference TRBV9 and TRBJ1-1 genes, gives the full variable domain DSGVTQTPKHLITATGQRVTLRCSPRSGDLSVYWYQQSLDQGLQFLIQYYNGEERAKGNILERFSAQQFPDLHSELNLSSLELGDSALYFCASSVGQGLNTEAFFGQGTRLTVV.